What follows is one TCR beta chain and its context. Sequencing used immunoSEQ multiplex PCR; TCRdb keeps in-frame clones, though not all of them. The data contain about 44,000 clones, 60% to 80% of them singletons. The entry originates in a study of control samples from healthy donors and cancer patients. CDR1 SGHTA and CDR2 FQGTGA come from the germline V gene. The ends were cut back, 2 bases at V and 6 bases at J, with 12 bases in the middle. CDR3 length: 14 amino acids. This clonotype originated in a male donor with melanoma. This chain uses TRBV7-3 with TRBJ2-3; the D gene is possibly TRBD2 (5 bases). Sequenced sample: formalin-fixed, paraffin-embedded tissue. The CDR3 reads CASSLYPGSDTQYF. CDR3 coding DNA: TGTGCCAGCAGCTTATACCCGGGATCCGATACGCAGTATTTT.